This TCR beta chain was recovered during a study of T cell changes during pregnancy in multiple sclerosis. Germline CDR1 SGHDN, CDR2 FVKESK. The germline V and J ends were trimmed by 3 bases and 3 bases, with 11 bases remaining between them. This CDR3 comprises 15 residues. Libraries were prepared by immunoSEQ multiplex PCR; TCRdb keeps only in-frame clonotypes and omits some of them. The table lists about 110,000 clones, 92% of them singletons. This specimen consisted of peripheral blood, obtained in the third trimester of pregnancy. This chain joins TRBV14 and TRBJ1-4; perhaps TRBD1 as D (5 bases). The origin of this receptor is a female donor in good health, enrolled as a control in a pregnancy study. DNA of the CDR3: TGTGCCAGCAGCCAGAACAGGCTTGCTAATGAAAAACTGTTTTTT. It codes for CASSQNRLANEKLFF.